The clone carrying this T cell receptor (beta chain) was seen a few times. Germline CDR1 is DFQATT and CDR2 is SNEGSKA (reference sequence). The CDR3 runs 17 residues. J was trimmed by 1 base and V by 0 bases; bases with no gene match: 8. Semi-nested PCR with Nested Universal Primer A followed constant-region reverse priming of full-length variable regions. TCRdb redid the calling of the 5' RACE reads with MiXCR, one entry per CDR3 protein. The data contain roughly 6,000 distinct CDR3 sequences, 30% to 35% of them singletons. Sequenced sample: memory CD4+ T cells sorted from a lymph node. Subset in this sample: memory CD4+ T cells, CD4+CD45RO+CD25-. V and J are TRBV20-1 and TRBJ2-4, with 8 bases identical to TRBD2. The receptor was derived from a female donor with breast cancer. The CDR3 bases are TGCAGTGCTAGAGATCCGGGTAGCGGGAATGCCAAAAACATTCAGTACTTC. Its protein is CSARDPGSGNAKNIQYF.